The clone carrying this TCR beta chain was observed a handful of times. What it binds is unknown. Germline CDR1 SGHRS, CDR2 YFSETQ. The V gene lost 6 bases and the J gene lost 2 bases, with 12 bases spanning the gap. The CDR3 covers 14 residues. The data were obtained in a study of early T cells in non-severe SARS-CoV-2 infection. Each CDR3 protein gets one entry after TCRdb re-called the 5' RACE reads with MiXCR. The data show fewer than 100,000 distinct CDR3 sequences, roughly 10% seen once. Study-wide results and caveats: Sequences matched to VDJdb favored anti-spike CD8 responses, while private and CD4 specificities were missed.

This sequence originates from an adult who was a healthcare worker with PCR-confirmed SARS-CoV-2 infection or an uninfected control (not recorded which). The chain combines TRBV5-1 with TRBJ2-4; D unresolved. Material: whole blood. The CDR3 is CASMESGPKNIQYF. In DNA form, the CDR3 reads TGCGCCAGCATGGAATCCGGGCCCAAAAACATTCAGTACTTC.